Presented here are 30 T cell receptor beta chains from one specimen sequenced in a study of T cells after yellow fever vaccination (dated by TCRdb to about 2019). The meaning of the sample's treatment or condition label: live attenuated yellow fever vaccine strain. The method behind the library was 5' RACE. For sequencing, an Illumina HiSeq 2500 was employed. TCRdb's own reprocessing of the public reads used fastp at Q25 and MiXCR and kept productive beta chains. For every CDR3 protein sequence, its rows merge into one entry that carries the most common genes and DNA. For this sample there are about 45,000 distinct CDR3 sequences; 6.8% appear just once. The ten largest clonotypes hold over 14% of the sample. The material was CD8+ T cells not binding an NS4B(214-222) dextramer, sorted from PBMCs, obtained 45 days after the yellow fever booster vaccination. What this sample's cell subset or site label stands for: NS4B epitope dextramer-negative CD8 T cells. The receptors originated from a man younger than 45 who received the YFV17D yellow fever vaccine.

The sample holds many counts of this clonotype. V and J are TRBV29-1 and TRBJ2-1; 12 nucleotides line up with TRBD2. The CDR3 has 16 residues. CDR1 SQVTM and CDR2 ANQGSEA come from the germline V gene. V shed 2 bases, J shed 10 bases, and the junction held 12 bases outside the gene matches. The CDR3 region is CSVEWRLAGGPGEQFF. The CDR3 nucleotides read TGCAGCGTTGAATGGAGGCTAGCGGGAGGGCCGGGGGAGCAGTTCTTC.

This chain links TRBV24-1 with TRBJ2-5, with no clear D. Per the germline V gene, CDR1 is KGHDR and CDR2 is SFDVKD. The V and J ends lost 5 bases and 1 base respectively, with 19 bases between them. The CDR3 is 17 residues long. DNA for the CDR3: TGTGCCACCAGTGGGCCTGGACCGGAGCGAGTCCAAGAGACCCAGTACTTC. Encoded protein: CATSGPGPERVQETQYF.

As concerns this clonotype: A much larger clone is a single base away; this may be a read error. The CDR3 DNA reads as TGTGCCACCAGAGATTTGGCGACAGTAGGAGATACGCAGTATTTT. It is translated as CATRDLATVGDTQYF. This chain links TRBV24-1 with TRBJ2-3; D possibly corresponds to TRBD1 (5 bases). Germline V lookup: CDR1 KGHDR, CDR2 SFDVKD. The CDR3 totals 15 residues.

This clonotype showed up just a few times. The chain has TRBV28 and TRBJ2-2, with 8 positions matching TRBD1. Germline values: CDR1 MDHEN, CDR2 SYDVKM. The CDR3 totals 17 residues. V was clipped by 6 bases and J by 4 bases; unmatched bases: 13. The CDR3 DNA sequence: TGTGCCAGCAGGCGAGACCGGACAGGGCTCTCCACCGGGGAGCTGTTTTTT. It codes for CASRRDRTGLSTGELFF.

This clonotype was counted ten times or more. Germline is not matched at one junction end, which may reflect a read error. In nucleotides, the CDR3 is TGTGCTAGCAGCCCTAGCAGGAGCTCCTACAATGAGCAGTTCTTC. Amino acid sequence: CASSPSRSSYNEQFF. The chain couples TRBV7-7 to TRBJ2-1; a weak D match, TRBD2 (5 bases). The germline gives CDR1 SSHAT, CDR2 FNYEAQ (reference sequence). CDR3 length: 15 residues.

In its sample, this clonotype was seen many times. V usage is TRBV6-2 or TRBV6-3 and J usage is TRBJ2-7; TRBD2 is a possible D gene (6 bases). Germline V CDR1 and CDR2: MNHEY, SVGEGT. V lost 5 bases, J lost 1 base, and 12 bases lay in between. The CDR3 sequence is 14 residues long. CDR3 sequence (DNA): TGTGCCAGCAGTCCCACCGGGACTTCCTACGAGCAGTACTTC. Protein product: CASSPTGTSYEQYF.

The table lists this clonotype with many counts. This chain connects TRBV7-9 to TRBJ1-6, with 10 bases aligning to TRBD1. This CDR3 contains 14 residues. With 6 bases clipped from V and 8 bases from J, the junction kept 4 bases outside the gene matches. Germline CDR1 and CDR2: SEHNR and FQNEAQ (reference sequence). CDR3 region: CASRPGQGDSPLHF. CDR3 in DNA: TGTGCCAGCAGACCAGGACAGGGGGATTCACCCCTCCACTTT.

This clonotype was seen at least ten times. The V gene is TRBV5-5, the J gene TRBJ2-1; the match to TRBD2 covers 8 bases. V trimming: 3 bases; J trimming: 6 bases; junction bases outside the gene matches: 11. The V gene's germline CDR1 is SGHKS and CDR2 YYEKEE (reference sequence). This CDR3 contains 16 residues. In DNA, the CDR3 is TGTGCCAGCAGCTCCGCCCAGCGGGAGTTTATCAATGAGCAGTTCTTC. Protein: CASSSAQREFINEQFF.

Ten or more counts support this clonotype. The chain is built from TRBV13 and TRBJ2-3, with TRBD2 identical over 11 bases. Germline trimming cut 3 bases from V and 2 bases from J; bases unmatched to any gene: 7. Germline V gene lookup returns CDR1 PRHDT and CDR2 FYEKMQ (reference sequence). The CDR3 has 17 amino acids. CDR3 nucleotide sequence: TGTGCCAGCAGCTTCACCGGGACTAGCGGAGACACAGATACGCAGTATTTT. Its translation: CASSFTGTSGDTDTQYF.

J is TRBJ2-3 and V is TRBV28, with 7 nucleotides matching TRBD2. Per the germline V gene, CDR1 is MDHEN and CDR2 is SYDVKM. This CDR3 is built from 14 residues. Trimming removed 5 bases from V and 2 bases from J; junction bases left unmatched: 4. CDR3 coding DNA: TGTGCCAGCAGTGCGACTAGCTCCACAGATACGCAGTATTTT. Translating gives CASSATSSTDTQYF.

This clonotype was picked up a small number of times. This chain uses TRBV6-2 or TRBV6-3 with TRBJ1-5; 7 nucleotides line up with TRBD1. Germline loops: CDR1 MNHEY, CDR2 SVGEGT. V dropped 4 bases and J dropped 4; count of bases not matched to a gene: 4. The CDR3 is 14 residues long. The CDR3 nucleotides read TGTGCCAGCAGTTCGGGACAGCTGAATCAGCCCCAGCATTTT. Encoded protein: CASSSGQLNQPQHF.

This clonotype has ten or more counts. The V and J genes are TRBV6-2 or TRBV6-3 and TRBJ2-5; no firm D call. The CDR3 covers 11 residues. V was cut by 7 bases and J by 3 bases, with 6 bases left in between. Germline CDR1 is MNHEY and CDR2 is SVGEGT. The CDR3 protein is CASISEETQYF. CDR3 nucleotide sequence: TGTGCCAGCATTTCCGAAGAGACCCAGTACTTC.

The chain joins TRBV27 to TRBJ2-7; D is uncertain. Germline CDR1 and CDR2: MNHEY and SMNVEV (reference sequence). CDR3 length: 12 amino acids. V shed 4 bases and J shed 3 bases, with 7 bases lying between them. CDR3 in amino acids: CASSSYSYEQYF. CDR3 bases: TGTGCCAGCAGTTCCTACAGCTACGAGCAGTACTTC.

This clonotype came up many times. The V and J genes are TRBV11-2 and TRBJ2-1; D possibly corresponds to TRBD2 (6 bases). CDR3 length: 15 residues. CDR1 SGHAT and CDR2 FQNNGV come from the germline V gene. V gave up 6 bases and J gave up 1 base, with 13 bases separating them. CDR3 sequence: CASSGGSGSYNEQFF. CDR3 nucleotide sequence: TGTGCCAGCAGTGGCGGAAGCGGGTCCTACAATGAGCAGTTCTTC.

This clonotype showed up just a few times. The V and J genes are TRBV7-9 and TRBJ2-7; maybe TRBD1 (5 bases). V was trimmed by 3 bases and J by 7 bases, leaving 13 bases between them. Germline lookup yields CDR1 SEHNR and CDR2 FQNEAQ (reference sequence). There are 13 residues in the CDR3. This CDR3 reads CASSFTGVREQYF. In DNA, the CDR3 is TGTGCCAGCAGCTTTACAGGTGTAAGGGAGCAGTACTTC.

This clonotype was seen at least ten times. This chain uses TRBV7-2 with TRBJ2-5; D unclear. CDR1 is SGHTA and CDR2 is FQGNSA in the germline V gene. There are 12 residues in the CDR3. V lost 1 base and J 10 bases, leaving 10 bases between the germline ends. CDR3 sequence reads: CASSLDQLFQYF. For the CDR3, the DNA is TGTGCCAGCAGCTTAGATCAACTTTTCCAGTACTTC.

There are many counts of this clonotype. This sequence joins TRBV29-1 and TRBJ2-1, with D possibly matching TRBD1 (5 bases). This CDR3 spans 12 amino acids. Germline V gives CDR1 SQVTM, CDR2 ANQGSEA. V was cut by 3 bases and J by 5 bases, with 8 bases left in between. CDR3 sequence: CSVEQGHNEQFF. In nucleotides, the CDR3 is TGCAGCGTTGAGCAGGGCCACAATGAGCAGTTCTTC.

This clonotype was detected many times. The V call is TRBV12-3 or TRBV12-4, the J call TRBJ2-1, with 11 bases that match TRBD2. This CDR3 is 13 amino acids long. The junction had 0 bases not matched to a gene; V was cut back by 4 bases and J by 7 bases. The CDR3 protein is CASSWTSGNEQFF. The CDR3 coding sequence is TGTGCCAGCAGTTGGACTAGCGGGAATGAGCAGTTCTTC.

The chain employs TRBV4-3 and TRBJ2-7, with D perhaps TRBD2 (6 bases). This CDR3 has 14 residues. Deletions cut 1 base from V and 3 bases from J, with 10 bases between. Germline loops: CDR1 LGHNA, CDR2 YSLEER. The CDR3 DNA follows: TGCGCCAGCAGCCAAGGGTTGGGGGGCTACGAGCAGTACTTC. Encoded protein: CASSQGLGGYEQYF.

This clonotype was seen at least ten times. The V gene is TRBV12-3 or TRBV12-4, the J gene TRBJ2-5; 8 nucleotides align to TRBD1. The junction had 6 bases not matched to a gene; V was cut back by 8 bases and J by 7 bases. The CDR3 has 12 residues. The CDR3 here is CASEDRVGTQYF. The CDR3 DNA reads TGTGCCAGCGAGGACAGGGTTGGGACCCAGTACTTC.

This clonotype was found many times. This chain uses TRBV10-3 with TRBJ2-5; D uncertain. This CDR3 comprises 14 residues. Germline values: CDR1 ENHRY, CDR2 SYGVKD. The ends were cut back, 2 bases at V and 2 bases at J, with 9 bases in the middle. DNA for the CDR3: TGTGCCATCAGTGAGGAGACATTACAAGAGACCCAGTACTTC. It specifies CAISEETLQETQYF.

This clonotype was seen at least ten times. CDR3 nucleotide sequence: TGTGCCAGCAGTTACTCCGCCAGCGTAGCTGAAGCTTTCTTT. Its protein product is CASSYSASVAEAFF. The chain recombines TRBV6-5 with TRBJ1-1, with D uncertain. Germline V gene lookup returns CDR1 MNHEY and CDR2 SVGAGI. Trimming shortened V by 0 bases and J by 6 bases, and 11 bases separated the two germline ends. This CDR3 is built from 14 residues.

The table lists this clonotype with many counts. The rearrangement uses TRBV29-1 and TRBJ2-7; perhaps TRBD1 as D (5 bases). CDR3 length: 14 amino acids. Looked up from germline, CDR1 is SQVTM and CDR2 is ANQGSEA. Trimming cost V 4 bases and J 4 bases, with 17 bases left between them. CDR3 nucleotide sequence: TGCAGCGTTGTTGGGTGGGGCAGGGATTACGAGCAGTACTTC. Encoded protein: CSVVGWGRDYEQYF.

As to this clonotype: This CDR3 fails to terminate in the conserved phenylalanine or tryptophan, so it likely reflects a read error. The chain couples TRBV20-1 to TRBJ1-2; D gene unclear. Germline V lookup: CDR1 DFQATT, CDR2 SNEGSKA (reference sequence). There are 10 residues in the CDR3. V lost 6 bases to trimming and J lost 6 bases, with 8 bases between them. CDR3 sequence reads: CSAAGHGYTS. The CDR3 coding sequence is TGCAGTGCCGCCGGGCATGGCTACACCTCC.

This clonotype occurred a few times. V usage is TRBV20-1 and J usage is TRBJ2-1; 8 nucleotides line up with TRBD2. Germline CDR1 reads DFQATT; CDR2 reads SNEGSKA (reference sequence). This CDR3 region has 13 residues. V lost 6 bases, J lost 8 bases, and 9 bases stayed unmatched. The DNA of the CDR3 is TGCAGTGCCCCCGGGGGGGCAAGCGATGAGCAGTTCTTC. It codes for CSAPGGASDEQFF.

The chain employs TRBV5-1 and TRBJ2-3, with 10 bases matching TRBD2. Unmatched junction bases numbered 7, after V lost 0 bases and J lost 6 bases. This CDR3 contains 16 residues. Germline V gene sequence: CDR1 SGHRS, CDR2 YFSETQ. CDR3 in amino acids: CASSLVASGRSDTQYF. The CDR3 DNA reads TGCGCCAGCAGCTTGGTGGCTAGCGGGAGATCCGATACGCAGTATTTT.

This clonotype has a count of ten or more. This chain links TRBV28 with TRBJ2-1, with TRBD2 matching 13 bases. The V gene's germline CDR1 is MDHEN and CDR2 SYDVKM. V lost 6 bases and J lost 8; bases outside the gene matches: 10. The CDR3 totals 16 residues. CDR3 nucleotide sequence: TGTGCCAGCAGCTTCTCAGGACTAGCGGGAGAATATGAGCAGTTCTTC. This codes for CASSFSGLAGEYEQFF. The full variable domain, completed using reference TRBV28 and TRBJ2-1, is DVKVTQSSRYLVKRTGEKVFLECVQDMDHENMFWYRQDPGLGLRLIYFSYDVKMKEKGDIPEGYSVSREKKERFSLILESASTNQTSMYLCASSFSGLAGEYEQFFGPGTRLTVL.

This clonotype was observed at least ten times. The junction and the germline gene differ at one end; a read error may be behind it. This chain links TRBV7-2 with TRBJ2-7; TRBD2 matches 7 bases. Germline loops: CDR1 SGHTA, CDR2 FQGNSA. CDR3 size: 15 residues. The DNA of the CDR3 is TGTGCCAGCAGCTTAATCGTAGCGGGCTCCTCCGAGCAGTACTTC. It translates to CASSLIVAGSSEQYF.

The table lists this clonotype with many counts. This sequence joins TRBV20-1 and TRBJ2-4; D remains ambiguous. V dropped 6 bases and J dropped 3 bases, with 6 bases sitting between them. The CDR3 has 11 residues. Germline-derived CDR1 and CDR2 are DFQATT and SNEGSKA (reference sequence). The CDR3 spells CSAENKNIQYF. In DNA form, the CDR3 reads TGCAGTGCGGAGAACAAAAACATTCAGTACTTC.

Ten or more counts support this clonotype. This chain connects TRBV6-5 to TRBJ2-3; D gene ambiguous. The germline V gene encodes CDR1 MNHEY and CDR2 SVGAGI. With 4 bases removed from V and 1 base from J, the gap between germline ends came to 12 bases. The CDR3 extends over 15 amino acids. CDR3 residues: CASSSLTTRTDTQYF. The CDR3 nucleotides read TGTGCCAGCAGTTCACTTACAACTCGCACAGATACGCAGTATTTT.